This is a list of T cell receptor beta chains from one sample in a study of T-cell reconstitution after alpha-beta-depleted transplantation in children. TCRdb redid the calling of the PCR reads with MiXCR, one entry per CDR3 protein. The sample shows about 980,000 distinct CDR3 sequences, around 30% of them seen only once. Source: PBMCs, mostly from graft donor cells, taken 360 days after TCRalphabeta/CD19-depleted stem cell transplant. The source of these receptors is a boy in the first two years of life who had a stem cell transplant for SCID, so the T cells may come from the graft donor. The conserved cysteine and the conserved F or W are not part of the CDR3 here. The order of the fields is J gene, V gene, CDR3 protein.

>TRBJ1-1|TRBV28
ASSNADSKNTEAI
>TRBJ1-1|TRBV12-3/TRBV12-4
ASSSGQGEAF
>TRBJ2-3|TRBV5-1
ASSPGRGASTDMQY
>TRBJ2-7|TRBV11-1
ASSLASLRDRGFNEQY
>TRBJ2-3|TRBV5-1
ASSLDSGLAGELGGTDTQY
>TRBJ1-4|TRBV20-1
SASEGFRATNEKLF
>TRBJ2-7|TRBV18
ASSPIQRVSYEQY
>TRBJ1-3|TRBV25-1
ASMGWDLRRGNTIY
>TRBJ2-4|TRBV20-1
SARSDTSVKNIQY
>TRBJ1-4|TRBV5-1
ASSLVPRGGKLF
>TRBJ2-5|TRBV9
ASSVGVGLAGQETQY
>TRBJ1-5|TRBV7-2
ASSLGRGPGWQPQH
>TRBJ1-5|TRBV20-1
SAPAGVSNQPQH
>TRBJ2-7|TRBV9
ASSVATGGDSVYSYEQY
>TRBJ2-3|TRBV3-1
ASTQEGLAGSGTDTQY
>TRBJ1-5|TRBV7-2
ASSLVTGGAGQPQH
>TRBJ2-7|TRBV20-1
SAFRQAYEQY
>TRBJ2-2|TRBV27
ASRSNTGELF
>TRBJ2-7|TRBV15
ATSRGGQGLGEQY
>TRBJ2-7|TRBV4-1
ASSPGLQGNEQY
>TRBJ1-5|TRBV12-3/TRBV12-4
ASSKDLGKNQPQH
>TRBJ2-3|TRBV10-3
AISESTGTSVDTQY
>TRBJ1-5|TRBV12-3/TRBV12-4
ASSASGRRDNQPQH
>TRBJ1-4|TRBV7-2
ASGTGVGEKLF
>TRBJ1-4|TRBV5-5
ASSLFHGRGEKLF
>TRBJ2-3|TRBV5-1
ASSLARLAGASDTQY
>TRBJ1-1|TRBV2
ASSERGGHTEAF
>TRBJ2-1|TRBV5-1
ASSPAGDTHNEQF
>TRBJ2-5|TRBV20-1
SAKRGKETQY
>TRBJ2-1|TRBV5-7
ASSPGLIYNEQF
>TRBJ2-3|TRBV20-1
TKQSATGDTQY
>TRBJ1-6|TRBV21-1
ASSLKGGGNSPLH
>TRBJ2-2|TRBV28
ASSADPGTGELF
>TRBJ1-1|TRBV7-9
ASSLDFFPGETEAF
>TRBJ2-3|TRBV20-1
SATGLDTQY
>TRBJ2-3|TRBV7-2
ASSPFYRREQY
>TRBJ2-2|TRBV9
ASSVRGLGTGELF
>TRBJ1-4|TRBV11-2
ASSLVALGVQNEKLF
>TRBJ2-7|TRBV10-3
ASGAGTGKYEQY
>TRBJ1-4|TRBV12-3/TRBV12-4
ASSPRQGPGEKLF
>TRBJ1-5|TRBV5-6
ASSRYLSNQPQH
>TRBJ1-1|TRBV6-1
ASSTQGLMNTEAF
>TRBJ1-2|TRBV29-1
SGQDFYGYT
>TRBJ1-2|TRBV30
AGESVQQGVLSGYT
>TRBJ2-2|TRBV7-8
ASSLAGLADTGELF
>TRBJ2-3|TRBV4-1
ASSHQGMGRTDTQY
>TRBJ2-7|TRBV6-5
ASSYSGGDRRSEQY
>TRBJ2-3|TRBV27
ASSPGRQLPGDTQY
>TRBJ1-4|TRBV11-2
ASSLGMAPLF
>TRBJ2-3|TRBV5-6
ASSLPIRDGEWDTQY
>TRBJ2-5|TRBV29-1
SVEGGQTLEETQY
>TRBJ2-7|TRBV5-1
ASPTGTGGPPYEQY
>TRBJ2-3|TRBV11-2
ASSSGTLTTDTQY
>TRBJ2-7|TRBV12-3/TRBV12-4
ASSSKVREQY
>TRBJ2-3|TRBV12-3/TRBV12-4
ASSLERGGSTDTQY
>TRBJ2-7|TRBV2
ASSEWDGGYEQY